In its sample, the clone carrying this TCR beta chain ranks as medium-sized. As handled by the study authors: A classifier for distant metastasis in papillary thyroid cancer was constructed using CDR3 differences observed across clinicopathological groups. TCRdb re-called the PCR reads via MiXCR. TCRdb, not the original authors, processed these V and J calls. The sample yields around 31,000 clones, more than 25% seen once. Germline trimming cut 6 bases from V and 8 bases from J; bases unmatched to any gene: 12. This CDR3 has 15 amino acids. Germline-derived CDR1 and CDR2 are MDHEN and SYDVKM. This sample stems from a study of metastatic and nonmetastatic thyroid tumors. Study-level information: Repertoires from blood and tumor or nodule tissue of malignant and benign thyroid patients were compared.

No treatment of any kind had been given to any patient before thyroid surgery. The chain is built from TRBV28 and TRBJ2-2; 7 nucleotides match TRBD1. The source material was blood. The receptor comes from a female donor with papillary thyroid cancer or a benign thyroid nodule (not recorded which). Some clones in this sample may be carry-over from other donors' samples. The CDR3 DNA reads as TGTGCCAGCAGCCCAATGACAGGGTTTCTGGGGGAGCTGTTTTTT. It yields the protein CASSPMTGFLGELFF.